The following is a T cell receptor (beta chain) sequence with its context. The data are from a study of blood T cell repertoires in COVID-19. J gave up 5 bases and V 0 bases, and 1 base lay outside the gene matches. The germline V gene has CDR1 SGHRS and CDR2 YFSETQ. The CDR3 runs to 15 residues. The data were produced by immunoSEQ multiplex PCR, yet TCRdb's version contains in-frame clones alone and is incomplete. Of 270,000 or so clones in the sample, roughly 90% were seen once. The receptor was derived from a woman between 35 and 50 years old who had recovered from COVID-19. The specimen was peripheral blood. V is TRBV5-1 and J is TRBJ2-1; 11 nucleotides align to TRBD2. The CDR3 nucleotides are TGCGCCAGCAGCTTGGGACTAGCGGGGAACAATGAGCAGTTCTTC. It yields the protein CASSLGLAGNNEQFF.